These 20 T cell receptor beta chains were sequenced from one sample in a study of blood T cells in healthy people across ages. Through a sample-barcoded 5' primer and a J-beta primer mix, a second PCR was run for about 6 to 11 cycles. TCRdb reanalysed the 5' RACE reads using MiXCR and keeps one entry per CDR3 protein. The sample includes almost 1 million distinct CDR3 sequences, about 51% seen only once; the top ten take about a fifth. The specimen was blood. Receptors were obtained from a woman aged 55-75 years in good health.

This clonotype turned up a few times. The V gene is TRBV4-3, the J gene TRBJ2-1, with a possible D match to TRBD1 (6 bases). The germline V and J ends were trimmed by 3 bases and 3 bases, with 9 bases remaining between them. The CDR3 contains 14 residues. Germline CDR1 reads LGHNA; CDR2 reads YSLEER. The CDR3 DNA reads TGCGCCAGCAGCCAGGGGGCATACTACAATGAGCAGTTCTTC. Its protein is CASSQGAYYNEQFF.

The V gene is TRBV12-3 or TRBV12-4, the J gene TRBJ2-7; 13 bases agree with TRBD2. The end of the DNA is better explained by TRBJ2-4, so the J call may be wrong. The CDR3 runs 18 residues. Here the CDR3 reads CASSFGRLAGGRGNIQYF. The CDR3 bases are TGTGCCAGCAGTTTCGGGAGACTAGCGGGAGGAAGGGGGAACATTCAGTACTTC.

V is TRBV20-1 and J is TRBJ1-4; D ambiguous. The CDR3 spans 14 residues. Germline-derived CDR1 and CDR2 are DFQATT and SNEGSKA (reference sequence). Trimming shortened V by 1 base and J by 2 bases, and 8 bases separated the two germline ends. The CDR3 DNA reads TGCAGTGCTAGAGTTCCTCAGACTAATGAAAAACTGTTTTTT. It specifies CSARVPQTNEKLFF.

Ten or more counts support this clonotype. The chain joins TRBV28 to TRBJ2-4; D perhaps matches TRBD2 (6 bases). Germline V gives CDR1 MDHEN, CDR2 SYDVKM. Trimming shortened V by 5 bases and J by 3 bases, and 14 bases separated the two germline ends. The CDR3 sequence is 15 residues long. The DNA of the CDR3 is TGTGCCAGCAGTGCCTGGTCCGGGGGCAAAAACATTCAGTACTTC. Its protein is CASSAWSGGKNIQYF.

This CDR3 reads CASGLTGMGQETQYF. CDR3 bases: TGCGCCAGCGGACTGACAGGGATGGGTCAAGAGACCCAGTACTTC. This sequence joins TRBV10-1 and TRBJ2-5, with 7 bases that match TRBD1. The CDR3 is made up of 15 amino acids. CDR1 is WNHNN, CDR2 SYGVQD, per germline (reference sequence). The J segment lost 2 bases and the V segment lost 8 bases, leaving 11 bases of the junction unmatched.

The sample holds a few counts of this clonotype. The genes are TRBV9 and TRBJ2-7; D may be TRBD2 (6 bases). This CDR3 is 14 amino acids long. Germline V gene sequence: CDR1 SGDLS, CDR2 YYNGEE. V was pared by 0 bases and J by 3 bases, with 10 bases between. The CDR3, as DNA: TGTGCCAGCAGCGTAGGGGTGGGAGGCTACGAGCAGTACTTC. Amino acid sequence: CASSVGVGGYEQYF. The full variable domain, rest sourced from reference TRBV9 and TRBJ2-7, is DSGVTQTPKHLITATGQRVTLRCSPRSGDLSVYWYQQSLDQGLQFLIQYYNGEERAKGNILERFSAQQFPDLHSELNLSSLELGDSALYFCASSVGVGGYEQYFGPGTRLTVT.

This clonotype has just one count. The chain joins TRBV20-1 to TRBJ2-1; TRBD2 matches at 7 bases. V lost 0 bases and J lost 0; bases outside the gene matches: 11. CDR1 DFQATT and CDR2 SNEGSKA come from the germline V gene (reference sequence). This CDR3 is 18 amino acids long. The CDR3 bases are TGCAGTGCTAGAGATCTCGGTAGCGGGCTTAGCTCCTACAATGAGCAGTTCTTC. Its protein product is CSARDLGSGLSSYNEQFF.

This clonotype has only a few counts. This chain connects TRBV29-1 to TRBJ2-3; TRBD2 aligns across 14 bases. The germline V gene encodes CDR1 SQVTM and CDR2 ANQGSEA. The CDR3 is 16 amino acids. The trim removed 6 bases at V and 3 bases at J, leaving 8 bases unmatched. CDR3 region: CSVGGLAGVNTDTQYF. The CDR3 DNA sequence: TGCAGCGTGGGGGGACTAGCGGGAGTAAATACAGATACGCAGTATTTT.

The table lists this clonotype with a few counts. The chain joins TRBV7-9 to TRBJ1-2; D may be TRBD1 (6 bases). The germline V and J ends were trimmed by 5 bases and 4 bases, with 14 bases remaining between them. Looked up from germline, CDR1 is SEHNR and CDR2 is FQNEAQ (reference sequence). This CDR3 region has 14 residues. The CDR3 DNA sequence: TGTGCCAGCAGCCCTCCCGGGGGGCTCTATGGCTACACCTTC. This sequence encodes CASSPPGGLYGYTF. The full variable domain, completed using reference TRBV7-9 and TRBJ1-2, is DTGVSQNPRHKITKRGQNVTFRCDPISEHNRLYWYRQTLGQGPEFLTYFQNEAQLEKSRLLSDRFSAERPKGSFSTLEIQRTEQGDSAMYLCASSPPGGLYGYTFGSGTRLTVV.

This sequence joins TRBV6-2 or TRBV6-3 and TRBJ2-3; 12 bases align to TRBD1. Germline loops: CDR1 MNHEY, CDR2 SVGEGT. This CDR3 is built from 17 residues. The ends lost 5 bases at V and 5 bases at J; junction bases unmatched: 11. The CDR3 DNA reads as TGTGCCAGCAGTAGCCCCGGGACAGGGGGCACTAGAGATACGCAGTATTTT. Its translation is CASSSPGTGGTRDTQYF.

The chain couples TRBV9 to TRBJ2-5; 7 bases map to TRBD1. Germline V gene data show CDR1 as SGDLS and CDR2 as YYNGEE. The CDR3 is made up of 14 amino acids. V gave up 8 bases and J gave up 3 bases; unmatched junction bases: 10. The CDR3 spells CASQDPGTEETQYF. For the CDR3, the DNA is TGTGCCAGTCAAGACCCCGGGACAGAAGAGACCCAGTACTTC.

J is TRBJ2-5 and V is TRBV27; D possibly corresponds to TRBD1 (5 bases). This CDR3 is 13 amino acids long. The germline V gene has CDR1 MNHEY and CDR2 SMNVEV (reference sequence). The ends were cut back, 4 bases at V and 3 bases at J, with 9 bases in the middle. For the CDR3, the DNA is TGTGCCAGCAGTTCGACAGCCGAAGAGACCCAGTACTTC. This sequence encodes CASSSTAEETQYF.

The chain joins TRBV7-6 to TRBJ2-5; D unresolved. Per germline, CDR1 SGHVS and CDR2 FNYEAQ. V shed 2 bases and J shed 1 base, with 11 bases lying between them. The CDR3 covers 15 residues. The CDR3 nucleotides are TGTGCCAGCAGCTTATTGGTCCCAGGCCAAGAGACCCAGTACTTC. The encoded protein is CASSLLVPGQETQYF.

V and J are TRBV13 and TRBJ2-5, with D possibly TRBD1 on 5 matching bases. The V gene lost 5 bases and the J gene lost 2 bases, with 15 bases spanning the gap. Looked up from germline, CDR1 is PRHDT and CDR2 is FYEKMQ (reference sequence). CDR3 length equals 15 residues. The CDR3 DNA reads TGTGCCAGCAGCCCAGGGTTGGGGATACAAGAGACCCAGTACTTC. It is translated as CASSPGLGIQETQYF.

This clonotype was counted a few times. This rearrangement joins TRBV12-3 or TRBV12-4 to TRBJ2-3, with 8 positions matching TRBD1. There are 14 residues in the CDR3. Germline trimming cut 8 bases from V and 0 bases from J; bases unmatched to any gene: 4. The CDR3 DNA reads as TGTGCCAGCCAGGACAGGGTTAGCACAGATACGCAGTATTTT. Translating it yields CASQDRVSTDTQYF.

This clonotype has just a few counts. The J gene is TRBJ2-7, the V gene TRBV12-3 or TRBV12-4, with no clear D. CDR3 size: 12 residues. Trimming left V 1 base short and J 5 bases short, with 6 bases between. The CDR3 bases are TGTGCCAGCAGTTTAGAGGTCCACGAGCAGTACTTC. This sequence encodes CASSLEVHEQYF.

This sequence joins TRBV28 and TRBJ2-3; D is ambiguous. The CDR3 loop spans 11 amino acids. Germline assignment: CDR1 MDHEN and CDR2 SYDVKM. Trimming removed 8 bases from V and 6 bases from J, with 9 bases in between. Written as DNA, the CDR3 is TGTGCCAGCCGTAGAGTGGATACGCAGTATTTT. Its protein product is CASRRVDTQYF.

The V and J genes are TRBV3-1 and TRBJ2-1; D gene uncertain. Trimming left V 3 bases short and J 9 bases short, with 9 bases between. The CDR3 totals 12 residues. CDR1 and CDR2 from the germline V gene are LGHDT and YNNKEL (reference sequence). CDR3 loop: CASSHLELEQFF. CDR3 DNA sequence: TGTGCCAGCAGCCATCTCGAGCTTGAGCAGTTCTTC.

This chain uses TRBV2 with TRBJ1-2, with D hard to call. This CDR3 is 12 amino acids long. V lost 3 bases, J lost 1 base, and 3 bases lay in between. Germline V gives CDR1 SNHLY, CDR2 FYNNEI. CDR3 region: CASSDDNYGYTF. CDR3 DNA sequence: TGTGCCAGCAGTGACGATAACTATGGCTACACCTTC.

The chain has TRBV5-1 and TRBJ2-7; 10 positions agree with TRBD2. The V segment lost 0 bases and the J segment 5 bases; nucleotides outside the gene matches: 2. This CDR3 contains 14 residues. Germline-derived CDR1 and CDR2 are SGHRS and YFSETQ. The CDR3: CASSLGTSGDEQYF. The CDR3 DNA is TGCGCCAGCAGCTTGGGCACTAGCGGGGACGAGCAGTACTTC. The complete variable domain, with remaining parts taken from reference TRBV5-1 and TRBJ2-7, reads KAGVTQTPRYLIKTRGQQVTLSCSPISGHRSVSWYQQTPGQGLQFLFEYFSETQRNKGNFPGRFSGRQFSNSRSEMNVSTLELGDSALYLCASSLGTSGDEQYFGPGTRLTVT.